These T cell receptor beta chains were read from a single sample in a study of CD8 T cells in Susac syndrome. TCRdb re-called the immunoSEQ multiplex PCR reads through MiXCR, storing one row per CDR3 protein. There are about 52,000 distinct CDR3 sequences in the sample; approximately 93% occur only once, and about 0.51% lies in the top ten. The specimen sequenced was CD8+ T cells from PBMCs. The receptors shown here come from a human donor with multiple sclerosis. CDR3s leave out the opening cysteine and the closing phenylalanine or tryptophan. Size tells how often a clone was seen (once, few, many) or the class of an expanded clone, and some rows leave it out.

v_gene,j_gene,abundance,CDR3aa
TRBV28,TRBJ2-7,.,ASNLGQVTFYEQY
TRBV2,TRBJ2-1,.,ASRESGGSYNEQF
TRBV19,TRBJ2-7,.,ASSIGEAEQY
TRBV12-3/TRBV12-4,TRBJ1-1,.,ASSKGEWGTEAF
TRBV7-9,TRBJ2-3,.,ASSHQGASTDTQY
TRBV20-1,TRBJ1-1,.,SASLAVDTEAF
TRBV7-9,TRBJ2-1,.,ASSWYKESSYNEQF
TRBV27,TRBJ1-1,once,ASSLLVGGRAF
TRBV27,TRBJ1-5,.,ASSSGGQPQH
TRBV4-3,TRBJ2-5,.,ASSQTGPGLAGPVTQY